This T cell receptor beta chain derives from a study of T cell repertoires in cytomegalovirus infection. Study-wide context: CMV infection and matching HLA type were both indicated by public TCR beta signatures. General study results and limits: Summed public TCR beta family frequency identified CMV carriers bearing the relevant HLA. Dominating the ex vivo response were TCR beta clonotypes that were CMV-specific and HLA-C-restricted.

MiXCR, run by TCRdb on the reads, gives a single entry per CDR3 protein. There are about 600,000 distinct CDR3 sequences in the sample; 24% occur only once, and 8% lies in the top ten. CDR1 and CDR2 from the germline V gene are ENHRY and SYGVKD. This CDR3 is 12 amino acids long. V was cut by 11 bases and J by 2 bases, with 9 bases left in between. About this clonotype itself: Its antigen is not known.

The specimen sequenced was CD8+ T cells from PBMCs. The rearrangement joins TRBV10-3 to TRBJ1-4; D is unresolved. This TCR derives from a human donor in good health (CMV status not recorded). Some clones in this sample may be carry-over from other donors' samples. The CDR3 DNA is TGTGCCTCGGGAGGGACTAATGAAAAACTGTTTTTT. It specifies CASGGTNEKLFF.